The 21 T cell receptor beta chains listed next were all sequenced from one sample in a study of blood T cells in healthy people across ages. PCR was performed a second time for roughly 7 to 12 cycles using a sample-barcoded 5' primer and a J-beta primer mix. TCRdb re-called the 5' RACE reads through MiXCR, storing one row per CDR3 protein. The sample has about 760,000 distinct CDR3 sequences; around 50% are singletons. Sequenced sample: blood. The receptors shown here come from a middle-aged man in good health.

The chain recombines TRBV4-3 with TRBJ2-7, with D possibly TRBD1 on 6 matching bases. V was pared by 0 bases and J by 2 bases, with 14 bases between. There are 16 residues in the CDR3. Germline V lookup: CDR1 LGHNA, CDR2 YSLEER. CDR3 nucleotides: TGCGCCAGCAGCCAAGATTTGGGACATGTCCCCTACGAGCAGTACTTC. It codes for CASSQDLGHVPYEQYF.

J is TRBJ1-2 and V is TRBV29-1; 8 nucleotides align to TRBD1. The CDR3 length is 12 residues. CDR1 and CDR2 (germline): SQVTM, ANQGSEA. V shed 7 bases and J 7 bases; nucleotides not matched to a gene: 8. The CDR3 region has the DNA TGCAGCGGGGGACAGGAGCTATCTGGCTACACCTTC. Encoded protein: CSGGQELSGYTF.

The chain recombines TRBV4-1 with TRBJ1-6; TRBD1 might be the D (6 bases). This CDR3 is built from 15 residues. Trimming shortened V by 5 bases and J by 9 bases, and 17 bases separated the two germline ends. Per the germline V gene, CDR1 is MGHRA and CDR2 is YSYEKL. The CDR3 is CASSFSGDKSSPLHF. CDR3 nucleotides: TGCGCCAGCAGCTTTTCGGGGGACAAAAGTTCACCCCTCCACTTT.

The chain recombines TRBV7-9 with TRBJ2-1, with 9 nucleotides matching TRBD2. The J call may be incorrect, as the DNA end agrees better with TRBJ2-7. Germline V gene lookup returns CDR1 SEHNR and CDR2 FQNEAQ (reference sequence). The CDR3 extends over 13 amino acids. The CDR3 here is CASSSGGKNEQYF. CDR3 coding DNA: TGTGCCAGCAGCAGCGGGGGGAAAAATGAGCAGTACTTC.

V is TRBV11-3 and J is TRBJ2-3, with TRBD2 as a possible D gene (5 bases). This CDR3 contains 15 residues. With 5 bases removed from V and 1 base from J, the gap between germline ends came to 13 bases. The germline gives CDR1 SGHNT, CDR2 YENEEA. This chain's CDR3 is CASSIGVPRTDTQYF. For the CDR3, the DNA is TGTGCCAGCAGCATCGGGGTTCCCCGCACAGATACGCAGTATTTT.

In its sample, this clonotype was seen a few times. The V call is TRBV28, the J call TRBJ2-5, with 8 bases matching TRBD2. Per the germline V gene, CDR1 is MDHEN and CDR2 is SYDVKM. CDR3 size: 15 residues. Trimming took 4 bases from V and 11 from J; bases not matched to a gene: 15. In DNA form, the CDR3 reads TGTGCCAGCAGTTCCTTTACGGGAGGGCCGAGAGAGCAGTACTTC. Its translation is CASSSFTGGPREQYF.

The chain carries TRBV9 and TRBJ1-2, with TRBD1 as a possible D gene (5 bases). Germline V gene sequence: CDR1 SGDLS, CDR2 YYNGEE. The V end was cut by 1 base, the J end by 3 bases, with 13 bases between. The CDR3 loop spans 15 amino acids. The CDR3 spells CASSVPREYHYGYTF. The CDR3 DNA reads TGTGCCAGCAGCGTACCCAGGGAGTACCACTATGGCTACACCTTC.

V usage is TRBV3-1 and J usage is TRBJ2-5; TRBD1 might be the D (5 bases). V dropped 1 base and J dropped 1 base, with 10 bases sitting between them. CDR1 LGHDT and CDR2 YNNKEL come from the germline V gene (reference sequence). This CDR3 has 15 amino acids. This CDR3 reads CASSQGGRVQETQYF. DNA for the CDR3: TGTGCCAGCAGCCAAGGGGGCAGGGTCCAAGAGACCCAGTACTTC.

This clonotype was picked up a small number of times. This sequence joins TRBV7-3 and TRBJ2-5; 8 bases are a match to TRBD1. The CDR3 totals 13 residues. V was clipped by 5 bases and J by 4 bases; unmatched bases: 3. Per the germline V gene, CDR1 is SGHTA and CDR2 is FQGTGA. The CDR3 DNA follows: TGTGCCAGCAGCACCACAGGGGGAGAGACCCAGTACTTC. Amino acid sequence: CASSTTGGETQYF.

This chain joins TRBV4-2 and TRBJ2-4, with a possible D match to TRBD2 (6 bases). The DNA matches TRBJ2-7 better at its end, which makes the J call doubtful. CDR3 length: 16 residues. Germline-derived CDR1 and CDR2 are LGHNA and YNFKEQ. The CDR3 protein is CASSPVGSVYLYEQYF. CDR3 nucleotides: TGTGCCAGCAGTCCGGTCGGGAGTGTGTATCTCTACGAGCAGTACTTC.

J is TRBJ2-1 and V is TRBV3-1, with no clear D. In germline, CDR1 is LGHDT, CDR2 YNNKEL (reference sequence). Trimming took off 0 bases at V and 5 bases at J, with 11 bases between the two ends. The CDR3 has 15 amino acids. For the CDR3, the DNA is TGTGCCAGCAGCCAAGATTTTACAGCCAACAATGAGCAGTTCTTC. Translation: CASSQDFTANNEQFF.

This clonotype appeared a few times. The chain links TRBV2 to TRBJ2-7; 10 nucleotides line up with TRBD1. Germline V gene lookup returns CDR1 SNHLY and CDR2 FYNNEI. The CDR3 is made up of 14 amino acids. J lost 6 bases, V lost 6 bases, and 8 bases had no gene match. For the CDR3, the DNA is TGTGCCAGCAGACCCGGGACAGGGGTCGGCGAGCAGTACTTC. The encoded protein is CASRPGTGVGEQYF.

This clonotype has more than one count but fewer than ten. The chain has TRBV10-3 and TRBJ2-3, with D hard to call. This CDR3 contains 13 residues. Germline loops: CDR1 ENHRY, CDR2 SYGVKD. With 3 bases removed from V and 3 bases from J, the gap between germline ends came to 7 bases. The CDR3 region has the DNA TGTGCCATCAGTGATAGGTATACAGATACGCAGTATTTT. Its translation: CAISDRYTDTQYF.

This chain joins TRBV11-3 and TRBJ2-5; unclear D gene. Germline CDR1 and CDR2: SGHNT and YENEEA. V dropped 0 bases and J dropped 13 bases, with 24 bases sitting between them. This CDR3 contains 16 residues. The CDR3 protein is CASSLDHGRVSYEPYF. In DNA form, the CDR3 reads TGTGCCAGCAGCTTAGATCACGGCCGGGTATCCTACGAGCCGTACTTC.

This chain uses TRBV6-2 or TRBV6-3 with TRBJ1-1; no firm D call. Germline V gene lookup returns CDR1 MNHEY and CDR2 SVGEGT. Deletions cut 0 bases from V and 8 bases from J, with 10 bases between. The CDR3 runs to 13 residues. CDR3 region: CASSYSGLMEAFF. In nucleotides, the CDR3 is TGTGCCAGCAGTTACTCAGGACTAATGGAAGCTTTCTTT.

This clonotype has more than one count but fewer than ten. Compared with germline, one end of the junction differs, possibly owing to a read error. The chain couples TRBV9 to TRBJ2-5, with 7 bases matching TRBD1. This CDR3 has 14 amino acids. Per germline, CDR1 SGDLS and CDR2 YYNGEE. In nucleotides, the CDR3 is TGTGCCAGCAGCGTGGGACAGACTCAAGAGCCCCAGTACTTC. Protein sequence: CASSVGQTQEPQYF.

This chain uses TRBV7-3 with TRBJ2-1; no firm D call. This CDR3 spans 13 amino acids. Germline CDR1 SGHTA, CDR2 FQGTGA. Trimming took off 3 bases at V and 8 bases at J, with 11 bases between the two ends. DNA of the CDR3: TGTGCCAGCAGCTTTCCGACTGGCGATGAGCAGTTCTTC. Its protein product is CASSFPTGDEQFF.

V and J are TRBV7-2 and TRBJ2-1, with D perhaps matching TRBD2 (6 bases). The closer fit of TRBJ2-7 to the DNA end suggests the J call may be wrong. The length of the CDR3 is 14 residues. CDR1 and CDR2 from the germline V gene are SGHTA and FQGNSA. The CDR3 nucleotides are TGTGCCAGCAGCTTATTCACGGGGGCCTACGAGCAGTACTTC. It specifies CASSLFTGAYEQYF.

CDR3 nucleotide sequence: TGTGCCAGCAGCCTAGTAGAATCACCCCTCCACTTT. Protein sequence: CASSLVESPLHF. The chain carries TRBV5-8 and TRBJ1-6; D ambiguous. The germline V and J ends were trimmed by 4 bases and 10 bases, with 9 bases remaining between them. The V gene's germline CDR1 is SGHTS and CDR2 YDEGEE. The CDR3 runs to 12 residues.

The V gene is TRBV4-2, the J gene TRBJ2-3; 9 bases line up with TRBD2. Germline V gene lookup returns CDR1 LGHNA and CDR2 YNFKEQ. The CDR3 runs 16 residues. V was pared by 6 bases and J by 0 bases, with 7 bases of the junction left unmatched. CDR3 sequence: CASSLGLADSTDTQYF. The CDR3 nucleotides are TGTGCCAGCAGTCTGGGACTAGCTGATAGCACAGATACGCAGTATTTT.

This chain connects TRBV4-3 to TRBJ2-4, with D perhaps TRBD2 (5 bases). The J call is uncertain, as TRBJ2-7 better fits the DNA end. The CDR3 is 14 residues long. Germline assignment: CDR1 LGHNA and CDR2 YSLEER. In DNA form, the CDR3 reads TGCGCCAGCAGCCAAGATCGACTAAGCTACGAGCAGTACTTC. It translates to CASSQDRLSYEQYF.